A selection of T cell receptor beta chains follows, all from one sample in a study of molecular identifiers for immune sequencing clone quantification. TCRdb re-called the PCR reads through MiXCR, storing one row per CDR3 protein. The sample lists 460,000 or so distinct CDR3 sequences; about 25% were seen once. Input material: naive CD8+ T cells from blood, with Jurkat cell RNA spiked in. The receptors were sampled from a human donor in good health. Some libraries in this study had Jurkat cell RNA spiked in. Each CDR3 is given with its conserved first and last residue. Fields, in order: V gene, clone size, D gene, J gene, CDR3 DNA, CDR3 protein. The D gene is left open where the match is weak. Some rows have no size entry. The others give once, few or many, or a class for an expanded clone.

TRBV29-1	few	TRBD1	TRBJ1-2	TGCAGCGTTGGACAGGGGACCTATGGCTACACCTTC	CSVGQGTYGYTF
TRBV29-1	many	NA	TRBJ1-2	TGCAGCGTTGCCGCTCAGGGAAACTATGGCTACACCTTC	CSVAAQGNYGYTF
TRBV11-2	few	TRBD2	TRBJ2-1	TGTGCCAGCAGCCCGACTAGCGGGAGCTCCTACAATGAGCAGTTCTTC	CASSPTSGSSYNEQFF
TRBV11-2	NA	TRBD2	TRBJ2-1	TGTGCCAGCAGCTTAGTTTTCAGCGGGGGGGCCGATGAGCAGTTCTTC	CASSLVFSGGADEQFF
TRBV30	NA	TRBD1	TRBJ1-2	TGTGCCTGGAAAGCACAGGGGGCCAATGGCTACACCTTC	CAWKAQGANGYTF
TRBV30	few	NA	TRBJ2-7	TGTGCCTGGAGTGTCGGTCCCTCGACCCTCTACGAGCAGTACTTC	CAWSVGPSTLYEQYF
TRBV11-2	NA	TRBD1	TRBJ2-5	TGTGCCAGCAGCTCCAGACCCCGGGACAGCCAAGAGACCCAGTACTTC	CASSSRPRDSQETQYF
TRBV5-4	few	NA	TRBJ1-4	TGTGCCAGCCGGGACTCAACTAATGAAAAACTGTTTTTT	CASRDSTNEKLFF
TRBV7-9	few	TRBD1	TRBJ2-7	TGTGCCAGCAGCCCGCAGGACAGGGGGCATGGGGAGCAGTACTTC	CASSPQDRGHGEQYF
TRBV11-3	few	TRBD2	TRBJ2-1	TGTGCCAGCAGCTTAGGAGGTCGGGCGGGAGGGGTCGAGCAGTTCTTC	CASSLGGRAGGVEQFF
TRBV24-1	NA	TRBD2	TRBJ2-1	TGTGCCACCAGTGATTTGACTAGCGGAAGCTCCTACAATGAGCAGTTCTTC	CATSDLTSGSSYNEQFF
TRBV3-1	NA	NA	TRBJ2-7	TGTTCACCCTACGAGCAGTACTTC	CSPYEQYF
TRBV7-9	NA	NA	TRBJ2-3	TGTGCCAGCAGCCCAGATCCTAGCACAGATACGCAGTATTTT	CASSPDPSTDTQYF
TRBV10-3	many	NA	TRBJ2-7	TGTGCCATCAGTGATCTCCAGGGCTACGAGCAGTACTTC	CAISDLQGYEQYF
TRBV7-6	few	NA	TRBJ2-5	TGTGCCAGCGCGACCTACTCCCAAGAGACCCAGTACTTC	CASATYSQETQYF
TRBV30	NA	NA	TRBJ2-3	TGTGCCTGGAGTGTAGCTAGGTTCACAGATACGCAGTATTTT	CAWSVARFTDTQYF
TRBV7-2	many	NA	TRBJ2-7	TGTGCCAGCAGCTCTTTACCTGCGTACGAGCAGTACTTC	CASSSLPAYEQYF
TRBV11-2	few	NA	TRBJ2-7	TGTGCCAGCAGCTTAGCTGGGGAACACTACGAGCAGTACTTC	CASSLAGEHYEQYF
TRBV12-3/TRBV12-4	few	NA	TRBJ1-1	TGTGCCAGCACCCTAGGAGGGCGGGTCACTGAAGCTTTCTTT	CASTLGGRVTEAFF
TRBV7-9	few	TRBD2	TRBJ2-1	TGTGCCAGCAGCTTAGTAGCGGGAGGGATCTACAATGAGCAGTTCTTC	CASSLVAGGIYNEQFF
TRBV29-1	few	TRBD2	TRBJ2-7	TGCAGCGTTGCTGAGGGACTAGCGGGCGAGCAGTACTTC	CSVAEGLAGEQYF
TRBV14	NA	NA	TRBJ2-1	TGTGCCAGCAGCCCCGTAAGGGGGGCCTCCTACAATGAGCAGTTCTTC	CASSPVRGASYNEQFF
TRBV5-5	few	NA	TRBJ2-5	TGTGCCAGCAGGCCGGACAGATTAGAGGAGACCCAGTACTTC	CASRPDRLEETQYF
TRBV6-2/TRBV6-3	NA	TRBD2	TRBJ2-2	TGTGCCAGCAGTTACTCGGCTAGCGGCGGGGAGCTGTTTTTT	CASSYSASGGELFF
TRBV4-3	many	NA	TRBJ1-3	TGCGCCAGCAGCCAAGATCTGTCAGGGGCTGGAAACACCATATATTTT	CASSQDLSGAGNTIYF
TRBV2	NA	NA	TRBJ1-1	TGTGCCAGCAGCGGGTCGGCAGGGATGAACACTGAAGCTTTCTTT	CASSGSAGMNTEAFF
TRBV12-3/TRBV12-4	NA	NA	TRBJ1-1	TGTGCCAGCAGTTTGAGGATGAGCCCCACTGAAGCTTTCTTT	CASSLRMSPTEAFF
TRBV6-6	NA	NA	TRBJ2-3	TGTGTCAGCAGTTACACAACTCGAGATACGCAGTATTTT	CVSSYTTRDTQYF
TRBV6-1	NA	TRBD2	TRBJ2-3	TGTGCCAGCAGCCCCGGGACTAGCGGGAGAACCAGCACAGATACGCAGTATTTT	CASSPGTSGRTSTDTQYF
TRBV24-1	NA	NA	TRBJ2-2	TGTGCCACGAGGACGTTGAACACCGGGGAGCTGTTTTTT	CATRTLNTGELFF
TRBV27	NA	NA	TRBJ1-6	TGTGCCAGCAGGGACAGTGCTCTAGGGCAAAATTCACCCCTCCACTTT	CASRDSALGQNSPLHF
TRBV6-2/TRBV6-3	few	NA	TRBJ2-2	TGTGCCAGCAGTCCATACTTGAACACCGGGGAGCTGTTTTTT	CASSPYLNTGELFF